This T cell receptor (beta chain) was captured in a study of T cells expressing NK-cell markers. Points from the study as a whole: The leading position in the CD3+CD56-NKG2C+ fraction of several donors also went to these clonotypes.

Germline V CDR1 and CDR2: MNHEY, SVGAGI. The CDR3 has 15 residues. TCRdb reprocessed the 5' RACE reads and stores each CDR3 protein as one record, lacking DNA. The table lists about 550,000 distinct CDR3 sequences, with under 4.5% in the top ten. For this clonotype: The antigen remains unidentified.

The J gene is TRBJ1-5, the V gene TRBV6-5; TCRdb names TRBD1, which stays unverified in the absence of DNA. What was sequenced was blood T cells: a sorted CD56 or NKG2C T cell subset, CD4+ or CD8+ T cells, or bulk PBMC T cells (not recorded which). This clonotype was sampled from a man between 18 and 29 years old in good health. The CDR3 reads CASSRTAYSNQPQHF.